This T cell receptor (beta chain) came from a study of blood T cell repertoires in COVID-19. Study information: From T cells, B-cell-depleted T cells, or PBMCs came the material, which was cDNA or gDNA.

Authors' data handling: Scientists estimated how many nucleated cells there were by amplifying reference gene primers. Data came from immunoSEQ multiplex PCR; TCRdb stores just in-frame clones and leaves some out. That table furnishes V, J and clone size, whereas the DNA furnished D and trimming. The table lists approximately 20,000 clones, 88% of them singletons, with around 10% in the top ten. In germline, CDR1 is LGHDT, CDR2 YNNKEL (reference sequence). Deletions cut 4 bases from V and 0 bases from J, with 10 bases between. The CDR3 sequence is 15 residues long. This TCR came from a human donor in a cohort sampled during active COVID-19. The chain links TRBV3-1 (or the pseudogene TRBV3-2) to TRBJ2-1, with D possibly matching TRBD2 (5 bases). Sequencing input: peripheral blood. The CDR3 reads CASSPRAGSYNEQFF. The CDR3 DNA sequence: TGTGCCAGCAGCCCTAGGGCGGGCTCCTACAATGAGCAGTTCTTC.